A single sample is the source of the 2 T cell receptor beta chains below, sequenced in a study of cytomegalovirus exposure and HLA in healthy donors. Vbeta (60) and Jbeta (13) primers were used in the PCR. Repertoires were generated with immunoSEQ multiplex PCR, while TCRdb's copy carries only in-frame clones and drops some. The data show 120,000 to 150,000 clones, 73% seen once. What was sequenced was PBMCs. The receptors derive from a human donor in good health.

This sequence joins TRBV18 and TRBJ2-3; no clear D. V lost 1 base and J lost 1, with 6 bases in between. The CDR3 contains 14 residues. Germline CDR1 and CDR2: KGHSH and LQKENI. The CDR3 protein is CASSPLTGTDTQYF. CDR3 nucleotide sequence: TGTGCCAGCTCACCACTAACAGGCACAGATACGCAGTATTTT.

The chain combines TRBV7-9 with TRBJ1-2; D might be TRBD1 (5 bases). Trimming shortened V by 6 bases and J by 4 bases, and 18 bases separated the two germline ends. The germline CDR1 and CDR2 sequences are SEHNR and FQNEAQ (reference sequence). This CDR3 has 15 residues. In DNA, the CDR3 is TGTGCCAGCAGATACGTAATAGGGGTGGGCTATGGCTACACCTTC. Its protein is CASRYVIGVGYGYTF. Complete variable domain (other parts from reference TRBV7-9 and TRBJ1-2): DTGVSQNPRHKITKRGQNVTFRCDPISEHNRLYWYRQTLGQGPEFLTYFQNEAQLEKSRLLSDRFSAERPKGSFSTLEIQRTEQGDSAMYLCASRYVIGVGYGYTFGSGTRLTVV.